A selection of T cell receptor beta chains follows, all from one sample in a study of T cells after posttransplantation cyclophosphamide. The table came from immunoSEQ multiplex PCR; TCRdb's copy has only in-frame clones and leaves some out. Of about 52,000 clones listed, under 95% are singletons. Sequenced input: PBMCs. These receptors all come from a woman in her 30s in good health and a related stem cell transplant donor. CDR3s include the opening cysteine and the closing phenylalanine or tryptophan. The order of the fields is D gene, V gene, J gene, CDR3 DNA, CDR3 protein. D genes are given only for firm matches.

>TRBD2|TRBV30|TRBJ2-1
TGTGCCTGGGGAGCCGGGAGGAGACCCTACAATGAGCAGTTCTTC
CAWGAGRRPYNEQFF
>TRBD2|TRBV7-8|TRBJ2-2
TGTGCCAGCAGCCTTAGCGGGGGGGCCGTGGGCGGGGAGCTGTTTTTT
CASSLSGGAVGGELFF
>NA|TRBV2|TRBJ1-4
TGTGCCAGCAGTGAAAGTATGCCGGAGGCAACTAATGAAAAACTGTTTTTT
CASSESMPEATNEKLFF
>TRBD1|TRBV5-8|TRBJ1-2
TGTGCCAGCAGCCGTCCTACAGGGGGCAGGGTCTATGGCTACACCTTC
CASSRPTGGRVYGYTF
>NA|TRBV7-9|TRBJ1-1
TGTGCCAGCAGCTTAAAGGGGATGAACACTGAAGCTTTCTTT
CASSLKGMNTEAFF
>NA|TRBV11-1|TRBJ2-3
TGTGCCAGCAGCTTTGGAGTGACAGATACGCAGTATTTT
CASSFGVTDTQYF
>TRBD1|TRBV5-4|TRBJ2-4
TGTGCCAGCAGATACACAGGGGGCGCGTCCAAAAACATTCAGTACTTC
CASRYTGGASKNIQYF
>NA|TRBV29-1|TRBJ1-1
TGCAGCGTTGTTCCTCTGCTCGGTGAAGCTTTCTTT
CSVVPLLGEAFF
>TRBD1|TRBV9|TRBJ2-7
TGTGCCAGCAGCGTAGAGAGGGGGCCCTTGGACGAGCAGTACTTC
CASSVERGPLDEQYF
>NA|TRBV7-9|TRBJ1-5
TGTGCCAGCAGCTTAATGGGTAGTGAGCGTCCCAATCAGCCCCAGCATTTT
CASSLMGSERPNQPQHF
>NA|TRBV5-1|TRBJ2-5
TGCGCCAGCAGTGGGGACACGGGAGAGACCCAGTACTTC
CASSGDTGETQYF
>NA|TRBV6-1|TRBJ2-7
TGTGCCAGCAGTGAGGGGGCGAGGGCTTACGAGCAGTACTTC
CASSEGARAYEQYF
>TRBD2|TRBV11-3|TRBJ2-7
TGTGCCAGCAGCTTGTCCCCTAGCGGGTTCGACGAGCAGTACTTC
CASSLSPSGFDEQYF
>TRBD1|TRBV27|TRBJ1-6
TGTGCCAGCAGAGACCGAGGGGGCAGCAATTCACCCCTCCACTTT
CASRDRGGSNSPLHF
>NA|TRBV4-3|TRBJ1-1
TGCGCCAGCAGCCAAGGTTACCGGGGGGCGTTCACTGAAGCTTTCTTT
CASSQGYRGAFTEAFF
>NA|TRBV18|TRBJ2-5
TGTGCCAGCTCGCCTTACAGGGACCAGGTAGAGACCCAGTACTTC
CASSPYRDQVETQYF